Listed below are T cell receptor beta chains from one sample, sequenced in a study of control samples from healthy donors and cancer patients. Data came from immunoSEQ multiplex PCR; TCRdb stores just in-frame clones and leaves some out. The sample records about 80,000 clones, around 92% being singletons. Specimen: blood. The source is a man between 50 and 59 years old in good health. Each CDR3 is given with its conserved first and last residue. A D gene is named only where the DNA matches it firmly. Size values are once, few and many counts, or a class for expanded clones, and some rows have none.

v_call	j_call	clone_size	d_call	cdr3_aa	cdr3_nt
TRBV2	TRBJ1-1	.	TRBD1	CASSEGAGGVRGTEAFF	TGTGCCAGCAGTGAAGGCGCAGGGGGCGTAAGAGGCACTGAAGCTTTCTTT
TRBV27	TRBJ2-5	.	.	CASSLRRQGRASGQETQYF	TGTGCCAGCAGCTTACGTCGACAGGGGAGGGCTAGCGGCCAAGAGACCCAGTACTTC
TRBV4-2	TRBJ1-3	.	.	CASSQAKVTRNTIYF	TGTGCCAGCAGCCAAGCAAAGGTAACAAGAAACACCATATATTTT
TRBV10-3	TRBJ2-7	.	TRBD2	CAISEGGGLYEQYF	TGTGCCATCAGTGAGGGCGGGGGGTTGTACGAGCAGTACTTC
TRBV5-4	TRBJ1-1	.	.	CASSSSVNTEAFF	TGTGCCAGCAGCTCAAGCGTGAATACTGAAGCTTTCTTT
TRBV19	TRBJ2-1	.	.	CASSTSWPGNEQFF	TGTGCCAGTAGTACCTCCTGGCCTGGGAATGAGCAGTTCTTC
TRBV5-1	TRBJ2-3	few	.	CASSFYTSGAQGTDTQYF	TGCGCCAGCAGCTTCTACACCTCAGGGGCGCAAGGCACAGATACGCAGTATTTT
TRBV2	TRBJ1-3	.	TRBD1	CASSIRQGSGNTIYF	TGTGCCAGCAGTATACGACAGGGTTCTGGAAACACCATATATTTT
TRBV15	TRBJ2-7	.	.	CATARFSSYEQYF	TGTGCCACGGCCCGGTTCAGCTCCTACGAGCAGTACTTC
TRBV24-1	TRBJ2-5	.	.	CATSDPAMNLQETQYF	TGTGCCACCAGTGATCCAGCGATGAACCTCCAAGAGACCCAGTACTTC
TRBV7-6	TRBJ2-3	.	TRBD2	CASSLAPSGSLTDTQYF	TGTGCCAGCAGCTTAGCCCCTAGCGGGAGCCTCACAGATACGCAGTATTTT
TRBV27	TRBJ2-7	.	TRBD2	CASSLQWGGDYEQYF	TGTGCCAGCAGTCTACAGTGGGGGGGGGATTACGAGCAGTACTTC
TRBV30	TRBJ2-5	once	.	CAWGGQPRGRTQYF	TGTGCCTGGGGTGGACAGCCCCGGGGAAGGACCCAGTACTTC
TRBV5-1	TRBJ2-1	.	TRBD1	CASAGWDRHDNEQFF	TGCGCCAGCGCGGGGTGGGACAGGCATGACAATGAGCAGTTCTTC
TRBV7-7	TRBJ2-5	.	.	CASSLSPSETQYF	TGTGCTAGCAGCTTGAGCCCAAGCGAGACCCAGTACTTC
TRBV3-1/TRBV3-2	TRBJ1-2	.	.	CASSQDGKYGYTF	TGTGCCAGCAGCCAAGATGGGAAATATGGCTACACCTTC
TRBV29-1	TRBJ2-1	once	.	CSVDGARGKDEQFF	TGCAGCGTTGACGGGGCTAGGGGGAAGGATGAGCAGTTCTTC
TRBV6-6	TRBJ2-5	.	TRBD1	CASSYADRAQTQYF	TGTGCCAGCAGTTACGCAGACAGGGCTCAGACCCAGTACTTC
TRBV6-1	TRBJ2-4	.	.	CASSEDRPSLAKNIQYF	TGTGCCAGCAGTGAAGACAGGCCAAGCCTAGCCAAAAACATTCAGTACTTC
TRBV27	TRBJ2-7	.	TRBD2	CASSFSGEAYEQYF	TGTGCCAGCAGTTTTAGCGGGGAAGCCTACGAGCAGTACTTC
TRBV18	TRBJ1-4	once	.	CASSPPRPNEKLFF	TGTGCCAGCTCACCCCCCAGGCCTAATGAAAAACTGTTTTTT
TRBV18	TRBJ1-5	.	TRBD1	CASSPDRGASNQPQHF	TGTGCCAGCTCACCTGACAGGGGCGCCTCCAATCAGCCCCAGCATTTT
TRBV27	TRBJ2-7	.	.	CASRRGSFYEQYF	TGTGCCAGCAGAAGGGGCAGCTTCTACGAGCAGTACTTC
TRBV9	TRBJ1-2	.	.	CASSVSSPGQGNYGYTF	TGTGCCAGCAGCGTAAGCTCCCCCGGTCAGGGGAACTATGGCTACACCTTC
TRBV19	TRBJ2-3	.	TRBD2	CASGTSGGVADTQYF	TGTGCCAGTGGGACTAGCGGGGGGGTCGCAGATACGCAGTATTTT
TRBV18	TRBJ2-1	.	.	CASSLAAFNEQFF	TGTGCCAGCTCACTAGCCGCTTTCAATGAGCAGTTCTTC
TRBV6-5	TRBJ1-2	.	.	CASSYAEGSTYGYTF	TGTGCCAGCAGTTACGCGGAGGGATCGACCTATGGCTACACCTTC
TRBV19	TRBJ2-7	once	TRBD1	CASSVGQGAYEQYF	TGTGCCAGTAGTGTGGGACAGGGGGCCTACGAGCAGTACTTC
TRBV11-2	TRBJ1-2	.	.	CASSPDRGYTF	TGTGCCAGCAGCCCCGACAGGGGCTACACCTTC
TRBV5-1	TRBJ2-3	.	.	CASSLGGRPSTDTQYF	TGCGCCAGCAGCTTAGGAGGGCGGCCTAGCACAGATACGCAGTATTTT
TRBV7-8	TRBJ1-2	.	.	CASSLGGSFYGYTF	TGTGCCAGCAGCTTAGGAGGGAGCTTCTATGGCTACACCTTC
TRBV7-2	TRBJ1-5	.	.	CASSLGRTGNQPQHF	TGTGCCAGCAGCTTAGGGCGTACGGGCAATCAGCCCCAGCATTTT
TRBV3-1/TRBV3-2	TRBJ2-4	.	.	CASSLLSGVIAKNIQYF	TGTGCCAGCAGCCTACTTTCCGGGGTAATAGCCAAAAACATTCAGTACTTC
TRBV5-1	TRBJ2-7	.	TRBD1	CASSFNAGTAYEQYF	TGCGCCAGCAGCTTTAACGCCGGGACAGCCTACGAGCAGTACTTC
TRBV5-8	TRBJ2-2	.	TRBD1	CASRGQGNTGELFF	TGTGCCAGCAGGGGACAGGGGAACACCGGGGAGCTGTTTTTT
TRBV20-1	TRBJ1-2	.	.	CSAPHYGYTF	TGCAGTGCCCCCCACTATGGCTACACCTTC
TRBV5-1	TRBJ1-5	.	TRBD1	CASSLEGDSYQPQHF	TGCGCCAGCAGCTTAGAAGGGGACAGTTATCAGCCCCAGCATTTT
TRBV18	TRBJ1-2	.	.	CASSPVEVRYGYTF	TGTGCCAGCTCACCAGTGGAGGTTCGATATGGCTACACCTTC
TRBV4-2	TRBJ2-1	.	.	CASSREQGSPYNEQFF	TGTGCCAGCAGCAGAGAACAGGGATCCCCCTACAATGAGCAGTTCTTC
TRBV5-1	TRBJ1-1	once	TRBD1	CASNKGPGQGAEAFF	TGCGCCAGCAACAAAGGTCCGGGACAGGGGGCTGAAGCTTTCTTT
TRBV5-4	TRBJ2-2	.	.	CASSQGPTTGELFF	TGTGCCAGCAGCCAGGGACCGACCACCGGGGAGCTGTTTTTT
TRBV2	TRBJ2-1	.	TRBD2	CASSQTSGGTFSYNEQFF	TGTGCCAGCAGTCAGACTAGCGGGGGGACCTTCTCCTACAATGAGCAGTTCTTC
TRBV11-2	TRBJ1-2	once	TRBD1	CASSTVQGYYGYTF	TGTGCCAGCAGCACAGTACAGGGGTATTATGGCTACACCTTC